This T cell receptor beta chain was retrieved from a study of early T cells in non-severe SARS-CoV-2 infection. V gave up 6 bases and J gave up 3 bases, with 12 bases separating them. Germline V gene data show CDR1 as LNHDA and CDR2 as SQIVND (reference sequence). The CDR3 is made up of 14 amino acids. This clonotype has more than one count but fewer than ten. TCRdb used MiXCR to reprocess the 5' RACE reads, holding one entry per CDR3 protein. There are around 78,000 distinct CDR3 sequences in the sample; around a tenth occur only once, and 7.6% lies in the top ten. This clonotype was sampled from an adult who was a healthcare worker with PCR-confirmed SARS-CoV-2 infection or an uninfected control (not recorded which). V is TRBV19 and J is TRBJ1-5; maybe TRBD1 (5 bases). The source material was whole blood, sampled at baseline. CDR3 bases: TGTGCCAGTAGACTAACAGGAAACAATCAGCCCCAGCATTTT. Protein: CASRLTGNNQPQHF. The whole variable domain, remainder taken from reference TRBV19 and TRBJ1-5, is DGGITQSPKYLFRKEGQNVTLSCEQNLNHDAMYWYRQDPGQGLRLIYYSQIVNDFQKGDIAEGYSVSREKKESFPLTVTSAQKNPTAFYLCASRLTGNNQPQHFGDGTRLSIL.